Listed below are T cell receptor beta chains from one sample, sequenced in a study of response to subunit inactivated influenza vaccine. TCRdb re-derived calls from the RT-PCR reads in MiXCR, one entry per CDR3 protein. The top ten clones hold 1.9% of a sample with about 520,000 distinct CDR3 sequences, approximately 24% of them seen once. The sequenced sample was CD4+ T cells sorted from PBMCs, obtained more than 4 days after vaccination. These receptors all come from a middle-aged man who received an inactivated influenza vaccine. CDR3s include the opening cysteine and the closing phenylalanine or tryptophan. A D gene is named only where the DNA matches it firmly. Expanded clones get a size class; other rows say once, few or many, or leave the size out.

- | TRBJ2-7 | TRBV5-1 | - | CASSPGDRSSYEQYF | TGCGCCAGCAGCCCGGGGGATCGGAGCTCCTACGAGCAGTACTTC
- | TRBJ1-2 | TRBV7-9 | TRBD1 | CASSSLQGAGYGYTF | TGTGCCAGCAGCTCGTTACAGGGGGCCGGCTATGGCTACACCTTC
few | TRBJ2-7 | TRBV20-1 | - | CSARINTYEQYF | TGCAGTGCTAGGATTAATACGTACGAGCAGTACTTC
- | TRBJ2-7 | TRBV6-2/TRBV6-3 | - | CASSYRQAKYF | TGTGCCAGCAGCTACAGACAGGCGAAGTACTTC
- | TRBJ2-4 | TRBV11-2 | - | CASSLDGWASNIQYF | TGTGCCAGCAGCTTAGACGGTTGGGCTAGCAACATTCAGTACTTC
- | TRBJ1-1 | TRBV25-1 | - | CASSPRAGGILGAFF | TGTGCCAGCAGCCCCCGGGCAGGAGGGATCCTTGGAGCTTTCTTT
few | TRBJ2-5 | TRBV7-2 | TRBD2 | CASSEGAGTTQYF | TGTGCCAGCAGCGAGGGAGCGGGGACCACCCAGTACTTC
- | TRBJ2-1 | TRBV5-1 | - | CASSLVGSGNEQFF | TGCGCCAGCAGCTTGGTAGGGTCCGGCAATGAGCAGTTCTTC
- | TRBJ1-4 | TRBV4-3 | - | CASSQDQDLDRGEKLFF | TGCGCCAGCAGCCAAGACCAAGATCTGGACAGAGGTGAAAAACTGTTTTTT
- | TRBJ2-7 | TRBV27 | TRBD2 | CASSQKSGGRAYEQYF | TGTGCCAGCAGCCAAAAAAGCGGGGGTAGAGCGTACGAGCAGTACTTC
- | TRBJ2-5 | TRBV7-2 | - | CASCSQTHWATQYF | TGTGCCAGCTGCTCCCAAACCCACTGGGCGACCCAGTACTTC
few | TRBJ2-7 | TRBV7-8 | - | CASSQDESRIEQYF | TGTGCCAGCAGCCAAGACGAGAGCCGTATCGAGCAGTACTTC
few | TRBJ1-6 | TRBV5-1 | TRBD1 | CASSVMTGQPLHF | TGCGCCAGCAGCGTGATGACAGGGCAACCCCTCCACTTT
- | TRBJ2-7 | TRBV30 | TRBD1 | CAWRGTGTYEQYF | TGTGCCTGGAGAGGGACAGGGACCTACGAGCAGTACTTC
- | TRBJ2-1 | TRBV15 | - | CATSAQDSGAYNEQFF | TGTGCCACCAGCGCCCAGGACAGCGGGGCTTACAATGAGCAGTTCTTC
few | TRBJ2-1 | TRBV20-1 | TRBD1 | CSATEDRTTYNEQFF | TGCAGTGCCACCGAGGACAGGACAACCTACAATGAGCAGTTCTTC
few | TRBJ2-3 | TRBV5-1 | - | CASSLSGGGADTQYF | TGCGCCAGCAGCTTGTCAGGAGGGGGGGCAGATACGCAGTATTTT
- | TRBJ2-2 | TRBV5-1 | - | CASNDRDRTGELFF | TGCGCCAGCAACGATCGGGATCGCACCGGGGAGCTGTTTTTT
- | TRBJ2-5 | TRBV9 | - | CASSSHPGTEETQYF | TGTGCCAGCAGCTCCCACCCCGGGACGGAAGAGACCCAGTACTTC
- | TRBJ1-1 | TRBV5-4 | - | CASSYQGYTEAFF | TGTGCCAGCAGCTATCAGGGGTACACTGAAGCTTTCTTT
- | TRBJ1-6 | TRBV4-1 | - | CASSQVYKDSPLHF | TGCGCCAGCAGCCAAGTCTACAAGGATTCACCCCTCCACTTT
few | TRBJ2-7 | TRBV7-2 | - | CASSSHPRGSYEQYF | TGTGCCAGCAGCTCCCATCCCCGGGGTTCCTACGAGCAGTACTTC
few | TRBJ1-2 | TRBV6-2/TRBV6-3 | - | CASSPVYSGVRYTF | TGTGCCAGCAGTCCGGTATACAGCGGCGTTCGGTACACCTTC
- | TRBJ2-3 | TRBV5-1 | - | CASSLEQATDTQYF | TGCGCCAGCAGCTTGGAACAGGCGACAGATACGCAGTATTTT
- | TRBJ1-1 | TRBV28 | - | CASSLSPGRRNTEAFF | TGTGCCAGCAGTTTGTCACCGGGACGCCGGAACACTGAAGCTTTCTTT
- | TRBJ2-3 | TRBV5-5 | - | CASSSSSGPPDTQYF | TGTGCCAGCAGCTCTTCATCCGGCCCGCCCGATACGCAGTATTTT
- | TRBJ2-4 | TRBV12-3/TRBV12-4 | TRBD1 | CASSPDPRGTGYNIQYF | TGTGCCAGCAGCCCGGACCCACGCGGGACAGGGTACAACATTCAGTACTTC
few | TRBJ2-5 | TRBV7-9 | - | CASSLGVATQYF | TGTGCCAGCAGCTTGGGGGTCGCGACCCAGTACTTC
- | TRBJ1-1 | TRBV6-2/TRBV6-3 | - | CASSKTSVSEAFF | TGTGCCAGCAGTAAGACTTCCGTCTCTGAAGCTTTCTTT
- | TRBJ2-3 | TRBV29-1 | TRBD2 | CSTERGFTDTQYF | TGCAGTACTGAGCGGGGGTTCACAGATACGCAGTATTTT
few | TRBJ2-3 | TRBV5-1 | TRBD1 | CASSKPTGTGADTQYF | TGCGCCAGCAGCAAACCGACCGGGACAGGGGCAGATACGCAGTATTTT
few | TRBJ2-1 | TRBV19 | - | CASSPREHEQFF | TGTGCCAGTAGTCCCCGGGAGCATGAGCAGTTCTTC
few | TRBJ1-1 | TRBV5-1 | - | CASSLGSTMNTEAFF | TGCGCCAGCAGCTTAGGGAGTACGATGAACACTGAAGCTTTCTTT
- | TRBJ1-1 | TRBV20-1 | - | CSARMTVLDTEAFF | TGCAGTGCTAGGATGACCGTCCTGGACACTGAAGCTTTCTTT
- | TRBJ2-1 | TRBV29-1 | TRBD2 | CSVGTSGYYNEQFF | TGCAGCGTCGGGACTAGCGGGTATTACAATGAGCAGTTCTTC
- | TRBJ2-1 | TRBV28 | TRBD2 | CASSPRLLAGGPLRYNEQFF | TGTGCCAGCAGTCCGCGTTTACTAGCGGGAGGGCCACTTCGCTACAATGAGCAGTTCTTC
few | TRBJ2-7 | TRBV28 | TRBD2 | CASSLFGRGYEQYF | TGTGCCAGCAGTTTATTCGGGCGGGGGTACGAGCAGTACTTC
- | TRBJ2-1 | TRBV11-1 | - | CASSRTTSSYNEQFF | TGTGCCAGCAGCCGGACTACTTCATCCTACAATGAGCAGTTCTTC
- | TRBJ1-2 | TRBV20-1 | - | CSARASPSSRGYTF | TGCAGTGCTAGAGCATCTCCTTCTTCGCGTGGCTACACCTTC
few | TRBJ2-5 | TRBV6-2/TRBV6-3 | - | CASKSSGETQYF | TGTGCCAGCAAGTCCAGTGGAGAGACCCAGTACTTC
- | TRBJ2-3 | TRBV4-3 | - | CASSQDFGDRTDTQYF | TGCGCCAGCAGCCAAGATTTCGGCGACCGCACAGATACGCAGTATTTT
- | TRBJ2-5 | TRBV12-3/TRBV12-4 | TRBD2 | CASTRTSGQETQYF | TGTGCCAGCACCCGGACTAGCGGGCAAGAGACCCAGTACTTC
few | TRBJ2-1 | TRBV5-1 | TRBD2 | CASSWASGGASEQFF | TGCGCCAGCAGCTGGGCTAGCGGGGGGGCCAGTGAGCAGTTCTTC